Listed here are 24 T cell receptor beta chains from one sample, sequenced in a study of response to subunit inactivated influenza vaccine. TCRdb reprocessed the RT-PCR reads via MiXCR and lists one record per CDR3 protein. Here the sample spans approximately 700,000 distinct CDR3 sequences, more than 15% being singletons. Sequences were derived from PBMCs from blood, sampled 12 days after vaccination. The receptors shown here come from a man aged 50 to 60 who received an inactivated influenza vaccine.

The rearrangement links TRBV12-3 or TRBV12-4 to TRBJ1-2; D remains unclear. This CDR3 has 12 amino acids. V was trimmed by 6 bases and J by 8 bases, leaving 13 bases between them. CDR3 loop: CASSPSNGGYTF. The DNA for the CDR3 is TGTGCCAGCAGCCCTTCTAATGGGGGCTACACCTTC.

The V gene is TRBV14, the J gene TRBJ2-7, with 7 positions matching TRBD1. The length of the CDR3 is 15 residues. V was pared by 2 bases and J by 4 bases, with 8 bases of the junction left unmatched. Germline loops: CDR1 SGHDN, CDR2 FVKESK. The CDR3 reads CASSQTNRGAYEQYF. CDR3 sequence (DNA): TGTGCCAGCAGCCAAACAAACAGGGGAGCGTACGAGCAGTACTTC.

This clonotype was seen a few times. This chain joins TRBV10-3 and TRBJ2-5, with D possibly being TRBD1 (5 bases). This CDR3 region has 12 residues. Deletions cut 6 bases from V and 4 bases from J, with 9 bases between. The germline CDR1 and CDR2 sequences are ENHRY and SYGVKD. This chain's CDR3 is CAISEQGETQYF. The CDR3 DNA reads TGTGCCATCAGCGAGCAGGGAGAGACCCAGTACTTC.

The chain is built from TRBV12-3 or TRBV12-4 and TRBJ1-2; D not certain. The CDR3 covers 13 residues. V lost 1 base to trimming and J lost 7 bases, with 10 bases between them. CDR3 amino acids: CASSLGQIGGYTF. Here the CDR3 DNA reads TGTGCCAGCAGTTTAGGGCAGATCGGTGGCTACACCTTC.

Only a few counts were recorded for this clonotype. CDR3 sequence reads: CASSPTGTGIGNEQFF. DNA of the CDR3: TGTGCCAGCAGTCCAACCGGGACAGGGATAGGCAATGAGCAGTTCTTC. This rearrangement joins TRBV27 to TRBJ2-1; 9 bases map to TRBD1. The CDR3 extends over 16 amino acids. V lost 5 bases and J lost 6; bases outside the gene matches: 11. Germline V gene lookup returns CDR1 MNHEY and CDR2 SMNVEV (reference sequence).

This clonotype turned up a few times. CDR3 loop: CASSQEAQGGYGYTF. The CDR3 DNA follows: TGCGCCAGCAGCCAAGAGGCCCAGGGAGGCTATGGCTACACCTTC. The rearrangement joins TRBV4-3 to TRBJ1-2; D is possibly TRBD1 (5 bases). The CDR3 has 15 amino acids. V lost 0 bases and J 4 bases, leaving 12 bases between the germline ends. Per germline, CDR1 LGHNA and CDR2 YSLEER.

This clonotype was counted a few times. The rearrangement joins TRBV5-1 to TRBJ2-1; 9 nucleotides match TRBD1. The ends lost 6 bases at V and 4 bases at J; junction bases unmatched: 8. This CDR3 comprises 15 residues. Per the germline V gene, CDR1 is SGHRS and CDR2 is YFSETQ. This chain's CDR3 is CASTLTGGMYNEQFF. The CDR3 DNA reads TGCGCCAGCACCCTAACAGGGGGCATGTACAATGAGCAGTTCTTC.

This clonotype was counted a few times. The chain combines TRBV9 with TRBJ2-2; possibly TRBD1 for D (6 bases). This CDR3 spans 15 amino acids. Trimming shortened V by 3 bases and J by 5 bases, and 14 bases separated the two germline ends. The germline V gene has CDR1 SGDLS and CDR2 YYNGEE. The CDR3 DNA is TGTGCCAGCAGCGCCTCGAACAGGGATACCGGGGAGCTGTTTTTT. Its translation is CASSASNRDTGELFF.

This clonotype was recorded a few times. This sequence joins TRBV7-2 and TRBJ2-5; 7 positions match TRBD2. V was clipped by 4 bases and J by 5 bases; unmatched bases: 7. Germline V lookup: CDR1 SGHTA, CDR2 FQGNSA. There are 14 residues in the CDR3. The CDR3 DNA sequence: TGTGCCAGCAGCTATGGCGGGAGAACGGAGACCCAGTACTTC. Its protein is CASSYGGRTETQYF.

There are many counts of this clonotype. The rearrangement links TRBV4-3 to TRBJ2-2; 10 positions match TRBD2. The trim removed 1 base at V and 6 bases at J, leaving 5 bases unmatched. Germline-derived CDR1 and CDR2 are LGHNA and YSLEER. The length of the CDR3 is 16 residues. CDR3 sequence: CASSQGTSGVAGELFF. The CDR3 DNA reads TGCGCCAGCAGCCAAGGGACTAGCGGCGTGGCCGGGGAGCTGTTTTTT.

The chain uses TRBV7-2 and TRBJ1-6, with a weak D call TRBD1 (5 bases). In germline, CDR1 is SGHTA, CDR2 FQGNSA. The V end lost 5 bases, the J end lost 0 bases, and 11 bases lay between the germline ends. The CDR3 is 16 amino acids. CDR3 in DNA: TGTGCCAGCAGCGGGACCTTTAGCTCCTATAATTCACCCCTCCACTTT. Its translation is CASSGTFSSYNSPLHF.

The chain has TRBV30 and TRBJ2-5, with 13 bases matching TRBD2. The CDR3 length is 16 residues. In germline, CDR1 is GTSNPN, CDR2 SVGIG (reference sequence). Trimming at V came to 2 bases and at J to 1 base, leaving 4 bases not matched to a gene. CDR3 DNA: TGTGCCTGGAGTCTGGGACTAGCGGGATCCCAAGAGACCCAGTACTTC. It codes for CAWSLGLAGSQETQYF.

This clonotype was found a few times. The chain recombines TRBV20-1 with TRBJ2-7; 11 positions match TRBD1. Trimming removed 2 bases from V and 3 bases from J; junction bases left unmatched: 6. This CDR3 comprises 15 residues. Germline CDR1 and CDR2: DFQATT and SNEGSKA (reference sequence). CDR3 DNA: TGCAGTGCTAGATCCCGGGACAGGGGGTACTACGAGCAGTACTTC. This translates into CSARSRDRGYYEQYF.

This clonotype was seen only a few times. The V call is TRBV18, the J call TRBJ2-5; D may be TRBD1 or TRBD2 (6 bases each). The CDR3 is 14 residues long. Per germline, CDR1 KGHSH and CDR2 LQKENI. V was pared by 3 bases and J by 4 bases, with 12 bases between. CDR3: CASSPLRGGETQYF. The CDR3 DNA reads as TGTGCCAGCTCACCCCTCAGGGGAGGAGAGACCCAGTACTTC.

V usage is TRBV9 and J usage is TRBJ2-7; 7 nucleotides align to TRBD1. After removal of 0 bases from V and 6 bases from J, the junction contained 9 bases not matched to a gene. Looked up from germline, CDR1 is SGDLS and CDR2 is YYNGEE. The CDR3 totals 15 residues. CDR3 residues: CASSVGVGGLSEQYF. DNA of the CDR3: TGTGCCAGCAGCGTAGGGGTAGGGGGCCTATCCGAGCAGTACTTC.

This clonotype was counted only a few times. This rearrangement joins TRBV4-2 to TRBJ1-2, with TRBD1 as a possible D gene (6 bases). Per germline, CDR1 LGHNA and CDR2 YNFKEQ. The CDR3 has 15 residues. The V gene lost 2 bases and the J gene lost 3 bases, with 13 bases spanning the gap. DNA for the CDR3: TGTGCCAGCAGCCAACGAACAGGGACGGACTATGGCTACACCTTC. Translation: CASSQRTGTDYGYTF.

This clonotype showed up just a few times. The J gene is TRBJ2-1, the V gene TRBV19, with 10 bases lining up with TRBD2. The CDR3 has 14 residues. Germline assignment: CDR1 LNHDA and CDR2 SQIVND (reference sequence). V was clipped by 7 bases and J by 9 bases; unmatched bases: 9. CDR3 coding DNA: TGTGCCAGTAATCCTGGACTAGCGGTGGGTGAGCAGTTCTTC. It encodes CASNPGLAVGEQFF.

This clonotype was picked up many times. The chain links TRBV4-2 to TRBJ2-5; tentative D call: TRBD2 (7 bases). This CDR3 comprises 15 residues. Between the trimmed V and J ends, which lost 4 bases and 5 bases, there was a span of 17 bases. CDR1 is LGHNA, CDR2 YNFKEQ, per germline. CDR3 nucleotides: TGTGCCAGCAGCCCACGGCGGGGGCCGAGGGAGACCCAGTACTTC. Encoded protein: CASSPRRGPRETQYF.

The chain joins TRBV19 to TRBJ2-2; 9 bases map to TRBD1. The CDR3 is 13 amino acids. Germline loops: CDR1 LNHDA, CDR2 SQIVND (reference sequence). The junction had 4 bases not matched to a gene; V was cut back by 8 bases and J by 6 bases. CDR3 in DNA: TGTGCCAGTTGTACAGGGGGCCCCGGGGAGCTGTTTTTT. This encodes CASCTGGPGELFF.

This clonotype was seen a few times. This sequence joins TRBV4-1 and TRBJ1-3; 8 nucleotides line up with TRBD1. Losses at the gene ends were 1 base for V and 2 bases for J; bases not matched to a gene: 4. The CDR3 is 16 amino acids. Germline CDR1 and CDR2: MGHRA and YSYEKL. As DNA, the CDR3 is TGCGCCAGCAGCCAAGTAGGACAGGGAACTGGAAACACCATATATTTT. Protein: CASSQVGQGTGNTIYF.

In this sample, this clonotype turned up once. V gene TRBV7-6 combines with J gene TRBJ2-1; D is perhaps TRBD1 (6 bases). Germline-derived CDR1 and CDR2 are SGHVS and FNYEAQ. This CDR3 contains 16 residues. Trimming took 5 bases from V and 3 from J, leaving 17 bases between them. CDR3 amino acids: CASSPNDRNYYNEQFF. The CDR3 nucleotides are TGTGCCAGCAGCCCCAACGACAGGAACTACTACAATGAGCAGTTCTTC.

This clonotype was found a few times. The genes are TRBV20-1 and TRBJ2-1; 8 bases are a match to TRBD1. Trimming removed 6 bases from V and 0 bases from J; junction bases left unmatched: 10. CDR3 length: 16 residues. CDR1 DFQATT and CDR2 SNEGSKA come from the germline V gene (reference sequence). CDR3 nucleotide sequence: TGCAGTGCCTTCCCCTGGGACAGGAGCTCCTACAATGAGCAGTTCTTC. It translates to CSAFPWDRSSYNEQFF.

The chain combines TRBV30 with TRBJ1-2; TRBD1 might be the D (6 bases). Germline V CDR1 and CDR2: GTSNPN, SVGIG (reference sequence). V gave up 2 bases and J gave up 4 bases, with 14 bases separating them. CDR3 length: 14 residues. For the CDR3, the DNA is TGTGCCTGGAGTAAACAACAGGGCTTCTATGGCTACACCTTC. Translation gives CAWSKQQGFYGYTF.

Ten or more counts support this clonotype. The chain is built from TRBV5-1 and TRBJ2-3; a weak D match, TRBD2 (6 bases). The CDR3 runs to 14 residues. Trimming took 3 bases from V and 4 from J, leaving 12 bases between them. Germline V CDR1 and CDR2: SGHRS, YFSETQ. CDR3 in DNA: TGCGCCAGCAGCTCGCTGGGGGGAGCAGATACGCAGTATTTT. It yields the protein CASSSLGGADTQYF.